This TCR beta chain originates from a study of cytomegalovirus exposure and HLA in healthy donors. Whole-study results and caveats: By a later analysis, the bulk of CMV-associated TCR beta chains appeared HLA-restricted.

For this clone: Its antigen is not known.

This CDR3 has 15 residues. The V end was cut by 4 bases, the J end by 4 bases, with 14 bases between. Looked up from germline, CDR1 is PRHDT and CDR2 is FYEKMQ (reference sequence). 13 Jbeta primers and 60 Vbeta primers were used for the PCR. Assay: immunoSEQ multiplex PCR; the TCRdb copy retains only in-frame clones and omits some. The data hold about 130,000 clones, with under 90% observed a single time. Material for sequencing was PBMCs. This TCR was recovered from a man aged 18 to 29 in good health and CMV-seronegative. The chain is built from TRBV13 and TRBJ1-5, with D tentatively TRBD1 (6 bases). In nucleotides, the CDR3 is TGTGCCAGCAGCTGGGGGGGGAGGGGGAATCAGCCCCAGCATTTT. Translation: CASSWGGRGNQPQHF.